A single sample gave rise to the 17 T cell receptor beta chains below, sequenced in a study of blood T cell repertoires in COVID-19. The assay was immunoSEQ multiplex PCR, and TCRdb's table has in-frame clones only and misses some. Counted here are about 250,000 clones, 65% to 90% occurring once; the ten biggest clones make up approximately 5%. The sample consisted of peripheral blood. These receptors were obtained from a woman of 80 years or more with active or convalescent COVID-19.

CDR3 sequence: CASSPWTDYSGNTIYF. The CDR3 nucleotides read TGTGCCAGCAGTCCCTGGACGGACTACTCTGGAAACACCATATATTTT. The chain is built from TRBV28 and TRBJ1-3, with D unresolved. CDR1 is MDHEN and CDR2 is SYDVKM in the germline V gene. The germline V and J ends were trimmed by 5 bases and 0 bases, with 14 bases remaining between them. The CDR3 sequence is 16 residues long.

The chain carries TRBV28 and TRBJ1-5; 9 nucleotides line up with TRBD1. CDR3 length: 16 residues. The ends lost 8 bases at V and 1 base at J; junction bases unmatched: 9. Germline V gene lookup returns CDR1 MDHEN and CDR2 SYDVKM. DNA for the CDR3: TGTGCCAGCGGGACTGGGACAGGGCTAAGCAATCAGCCCCAGCATTTT. Its protein is CASGTGTGLSNQPQHF.

The chain couples TRBV9 to TRBJ2-2; D remains ambiguous. The ends were cut back, 4 bases at V and 0 bases at J, with 10 bases in the middle. Germline CDR1 SGDLS, CDR2 YYNGEE. The length of the CDR3 is 15 residues. The CDR3 sequence: CASSTWSANTGELFF. Here the CDR3 DNA reads TGTGCCAGCAGCACCTGGAGCGCGAACACCGGGGAGCTGTTTTTT.

The CDR3 DNA reads TGTGCCAGCAGCCAAGATTTGGGACTAGCGGGGGGGTCCCAGTTCTTC. This codes for CASSQDLGLAGGSQFF. The chain employs TRBV3-1 (or the pseudogene TRBV3-2) and TRBJ2-1, with TRBD2 matching 16 bases. V trimming: 0 bases; J trimming: 13 bases; junction bases outside the gene matches: 6. CDR1 and CDR2 (germline): LGHDT, YNNKEL (reference sequence). There are 16 residues in the CDR3.

In its sample, this clone was seen many times. The chain combines TRBV19 with TRBJ1-2; the match to TRBD1 covers 7 bases. The CDR3 has 14 amino acids. With 10 bases clipped from V and 2 bases from J, the junction kept 10 bases outside the gene matches. Germline CDR1 is LNHDA and CDR2 is SQIVND (reference sequence). The CDR3 sequence is CATNPKGQNYGYTF. The CDR3, as DNA: TGTGCCACAAATCCAAAGGGACAGAACTATGGCTACACCTTC.

The rearrangement links TRBV5-1 to TRBJ2-3, with a possible D match to TRBD2 (5 bases). Germline-derived CDR1 and CDR2 are SGHRS and YFSETQ. There are 15 residues in the CDR3. V was cut by 2 bases and J by 4 bases, with 14 bases left in between. CDR3 loop: CASSLEGSRPDTQYF. The CDR3 DNA reads as TGCGCCAGCAGCTTAGAGGGATCGCGGCCAGATACGCAGTATTTT.

This clone was seen only once. This chain uses TRBV7-9 with TRBJ1-2, with D hard to call. The CDR3 extends over 13 amino acids. V was cut by 4 bases and J by 3 bases, with 9 bases left in between. Germline V gene data show CDR1 as SEHNR and CDR2 as FQNEAQ (reference sequence). The CDR3 nucleotides are TGTGCCAGCAGCTCGGGTGTTTACTATGGCTACACCTTC. It translates to CASSSGVYYGYTF. Full variable domain (missing parts from reference TRBV7-9 and TRBJ1-2): DTGVSQNPRHKITKRGQNVTFRCDPISEHNRLYWYRQTLGQGPEFLTYFQNEAQLEKSRLLSDRFSAERPKGSFSTLEIQRTEQGDSAMYLCASSSGVYYGYTFGSGTRLTVV.

The chain uses TRBV3-1 (or the pseudogene TRBV3-2) and TRBJ2-1; 13 nucleotides match TRBD2. CDR3 size: 19 residues. Trimming took 6 bases from V and 0 from J; bases not matched to a gene: 11. Germline CDR1 reads LGHDT; CDR2 reads YNNKEL (reference sequence). CDR3 in DNA: TGTGCCAGCAGACCGGATGGACTAGCGGGAGCCAACTCCTACAATGAGCAGTTCTTC. The encoded protein is CASRPDGLAGANSYNEQFF.

V gene TRBV28 combines with J gene TRBJ1-1, with 8 bases identical to TRBD1. The CDR3 has 16 amino acids. The V gene end was trimmed by 4 bases and the J gene end by 5 bases; junction bases not matched to a gene: 12. CDR1 and CDR2 from the germline V gene are MDHEN and SYDVKM. CDR3 nucleotide sequence: TGTGCCAGCAGTTCCCTCACAGGGGGGGCTGGAACTGAAGCTTTCTTT. Translation gives CASSSLTGGAGTEAFF.

This chain connects TRBV3-1 (or the pseudogene TRBV3-2) to TRBJ1-6, with a tentative D call TRBD1 (5 bases). V lost 3 bases and J 7 bases, leaving 7 bases between the germline ends. Per germline, CDR1 LGHDT and CDR2 YNNKEL (reference sequence). The CDR3 is made up of 13 amino acids. The CDR3 sequence is CASSQTENSPLHF. As DNA, the CDR3 is TGTGCCAGCAGCCAGACAGAGAATTCACCCCTCCACTTT.

The chain employs TRBV5-1 and TRBJ1-1, with D possibly TRBD1 on 5 matching bases. The CDR3 loop spans 16 amino acids. Germline CDR1 reads SGHRS; CDR2 reads YFSETQ. V dropped 4 bases and J dropped 2 bases, with 18 bases sitting between them. CDR3 protein: CASSIGAGGVNTEAFF. The DNA for the CDR3 is TGCGCCAGCAGCATCGGGGCCGGGGGGGTTAACACTGAAGCTTTCTTT.

This clone was seen a single time. The CDR3 nucleotides read TGTGCCTGCACCAGGGGTTGGTGGAGCGAGCAGTACTTC. It translates to CACTRGWWSEQYF. The rearrangement uses TRBV6-5 and TRBJ2-7; tentative D call: TRBD1 (6 bases). The CDR3 has 13 residues. Germline V gene data show CDR1 as MNHEY and CDR2 as SVGAGI. Trimming stripped 11 bases from V and 6 bases from J, with 20 bases between.

As for this clone: The conserved closing phenylalanine or tryptophan is absent in this CDR3, likely reflecting a read error. It is unclear where the CDR3 begins or ends on the DNA, so no DNA is shown, and the CDR3 is as TCRdb lists it. This chain connects TRBV11-2 to TRBJ2-7; the table's D call, TRBD1, was not checked against the DNA. Germline V gene sequence: CDR1 SGHAT, CDR2 FQNNGV. The CDR3 has 11 amino acids, counting both end residues. The chain's CDR3 is CASSPTGNRGI.

The J gene is TRBJ1-1, the V gene TRBV28; D uncertain. The V gene's germline CDR1 is MDHEN and CDR2 SYDVKM. V was shortened by 8 bases and J by 1 base, with 11 bases between the two germline ends. CDR3 size: 13 residues. For the CDR3, the DNA is TGTGCCAGCTCCAGAGGAGGGAACACTGAAGCTTTCTTT. Its protein product is CASSRGGNTEAFF.

The J gene is TRBJ2-7, the V gene TRBV5-1, with 8 bases that match TRBD1. Germline-derived CDR1 and CDR2 are SGHRS and YFSETQ. There are 20 residues in the CDR3. V shed 0 bases, J shed 3 bases, and the junction held 20 bases outside the gene matches. For the CDR3, the DNA is TGCGCCAGCAGCTTGGCGCCCACAGGGGGGAAGGCCATAAATTTCTACGAGCAGTACTTC. It is translated as CASSLAPTGGKAINFYEQYF. The whole variable domain, filled in from reference TRBV5-1 and TRBJ2-7, reads KAGVTQTPRYLIKTRGQQVTLSCSPISGHRSVSWYQQTPGQGLQFLFEYFSETQRNKGNFPGRFSGRQFSNSRSEMNVSTLELGDSALYLCASSLAPTGGKAINFYEQYFGPGTRLTVT.

J is TRBJ2-7 and V is TRBV28; the D is unclear. The CDR3 has 14 residues. V was shortened by 7 bases and J by 7 bases, with 20 bases between the two germline ends. Germline CDR1 reads MDHEN; CDR2 reads SYDVKM. The chain's CDR3 is CASTPAGSPGEQYF. The DNA of the CDR3 is TGTGCCAGCACTCCCGCCGGGTCCCCGGGTGAGCAGTACTTC.

The V and J genes are TRBV28 and TRBJ2-5; a weak D match, TRBD1 (6 bases). Germline V gives CDR1 MDHEN, CDR2 SYDVKM. Trimming pared 7 bases from V and 2 bases from J, leaving 14 bases between. The CDR3 is made up of 14 amino acids. The CDR3 DNA sequence: TGTGCCAGCACCGGACAGCACAGACAAGAGACCCAGTACTTC. The encoded protein is CASTGQHRQETQYF.